The 23 T cell receptor beta chains reported below all come from one sample, sequenced in a study of blood T cells in healthy people across ages. Together with a sample-barcoded 5' primer, a J-beta primer mix was included in a second PCR lasting about 6 to 11 cycles. One entry per CDR3 protein results from TCRdb running MiXCR on the 5' RACE reads. The data contain around 2 million distinct CDR3 sequences, about two fifths of them singletons. Sequencing was done on a sample of blood. The source of these receptors is a human donor in good health.

The CDR3 loop reads CASSLRGAPPLHF. The CDR3 region has the DNA TGTGCCAGCAGCTTAAGGGGGGCCCCCCCCCTCCACTTT. The chain carries TRBV7-9 and TRBJ1-6; D is perhaps TRBD1 (6 bases). Germline CDR1 is SEHNR and CDR2 is FQNEAQ (reference sequence). The CDR3 length is 13 residues. Trimming removed 2 bases at V and 13 bases at J, with 12 bases between. Variable domain in full (rest from reference TRBV7-9 and TRBJ1-6): DTGVSQNPRHKITKRGQNVTFRCDPISEHNRLYWYRQTLGQGPEFLTYFQNEAQLEKSRLLSDRFSAERPKGSFSTLEIQRTEQGDSAMYLCASSLRGAPPLHFGNGTRLTVT.

The chain joins TRBV7-6 to TRBJ2-7; TRBD2 might be the D (6 bases). The CDR3 sequence is 15 residues long. CDR1 SGHVS and CDR2 FNYEAQ come from the germline V gene. V was pared by 5 bases and J by 0 bases, with 14 bases between. CDR3 in DNA: TGTGCCAGCAGCGGACCGCGGGGTAGCTCCTACGAGCAGTACTTC. This codes for CASSGPRGSSYEQYF.

The chain joins TRBV9 to TRBJ2-7; tentative D call: TRBD1 (5 bases). Trimming removed 4 bases from V and 1 base from J, with 15 bases in between. Germline CDR1 and CDR2: SGDLS and YYNGEE. CDR3 size: 15 residues. The CDR3 bases are TGTGCCAGCAGCCCTTACCTGGACACATCCTACGAGCAGTACTTC. As protein: CASSPYLDTSYEQYF.

The chain uses TRBV3-1 and TRBJ2-3; tentatively, D is TRBD1 or TRBD2 (5 bases each). Trimming took off 3 bases at V and 6 bases at J, with 25 bases between the two ends. Germline assignment: CDR1 LGHDT and CDR2 YNNKEL (reference sequence). This CDR3 comprises 18 residues. Here the CDR3 reads CASSHGAGVPGYRDTQYF. The CDR3 DNA follows: TGTGCCAGCAGCCACGGGGCGGGCGTGCCCGGATATAGGGATACGCAGTATTTT.

The chain is built from TRBV6-5 and TRBJ1-2, with D maybe TRBD1 (6 bases). Germline CDR1 MNHEY, CDR2 SVGAGI. Trimming cost V 6 bases and J 8 bases, with 16 bases left between them. This CDR3 has 13 residues. The DNA of the CDR3 is TGTGCCAGCAGCCACTGGAACAGGGACGGCTACACCTTC. Encoded protein: CASSHWNRDGYTF.

This chain uses TRBV11-2 with TRBJ1-2; no clear D. V lost 5 bases and J 4 bases, leaving 11 bases between the germline ends. Germline CDR1 is SGHAT and CDR2 is FQNNGV. The length of the CDR3 is 13 residues. The DNA of the CDR3 is TGTGCCAGCAGCCCCTTGCATTCCTATGGCTACACCTTC. It translates to CASSPLHSYGYTF.

This clonotype was seen a handful of times. The chain has TRBV12-3 or TRBV12-4 and TRBJ2-3; D gene unclear. Trimming left V 1 base short and J 3 bases short, with 11 bases between. The length of the CDR3 is 15 residues. The CDR3 DNA follows: TGTGCCAGCAGTTTAGGGGTTGGGTGGACAGATACGCAGTATTTT. Its protein is CASSLGVGWTDTQYF.

V is TRBV7-2 and J is TRBJ2-7; 12 bases are shared with TRBD2. The CDR3 covers 16 residues. CDR1 and CDR2 from the germline V gene are SGHTA and FQGNSA. Trimming at V came to 5 bases and at J to 0 bases, leaving 5 bases not matched to a gene. This CDR3 is CASSPSGGGSSYEQYF. The DNA for the CDR3 is TGTGCCAGCAGCCCTAGCGGGGGGGGCAGCTCCTACGAGCAGTACTTC.

The rearrangement joins TRBV20-1 to TRBJ1-1; 8 bases fit TRBD1. The CDR3 is 14 amino acids. J lost 0 bases, V lost 5 bases, and 5 bases had no gene match. The germline V gene encodes CDR1 DFQATT and CDR2 SNEGSKA (reference sequence). Here the CDR3 reads CSAELGQVNTEAFF. CDR3 in DNA: TGCAGTGCTGAGCTGGGACAGGTGAACACTGAAGCTTTCTTT.

This chain joins TRBV5-1 and TRBJ2-7; TRBD1 matches 7 bases. This CDR3 region has 15 residues. Germline V gene sequence: CDR1 SGHRS, CDR2 YFSETQ. Trimming cost V 4 bases and J 2 bases; bases outside gene matches: 9. Written as DNA, the CDR3 is TGCGCCAGCAGCCGGGGACAGTTCCAGACCTACGAGCAGTACTTC. This codes for CASSRGQFQTYEQYF.

The table lists this clonotype with a few counts. V is TRBV5-1 and J is TRBJ2-7, with D possibly TRBD2 on 5 matching bases. Trimming left V 2 bases short and J 2 bases short, with 11 bases between. Germline V gene sequence: CDR1 SGHRS, CDR2 YFSETQ. The CDR3 length is 14 residues. CDR3 nucleotide sequence: TGCGCCAGCAGCTTAAATCTAGCTACCTACGAGCAGTACTTC. Translation gives CASSLNLATYEQYF.

This clonotype was found a few times. This rearrangement joins TRBV24-1 to TRBJ2-1, with a possible D match to TRBD1 (5 bases). Germline values: CDR1 KGHDR, CDR2 SFDVKD. This CDR3 contains 17 residues. Trimming pared 4 bases from V and 8 bases from J, leaving 23 bases between. CDR3: CATSDPPPGSKGDEQFF. The CDR3 DNA reads TGTGCCACCAGTGACCCACCCCCCGGCTCGAAAGGGGATGAGCAGTTCTTC.

J is TRBJ2-2 and V is TRBV12-3 or TRBV12-4, with unresolved D. V was cut by 3 bases and J by 7 bases, with 9 bases left in between. This CDR3 is 13 amino acids long. CDR3 in DNA: TGTGCCAGCAGTTTGAAAGGTGGCGGGGAGCTGTTTTTT. As protein: CASSLKGGGELFF.

The rearrangement joins TRBV20-1 to TRBJ1-5; D is unresolved. There are 16 residues in the CDR3. V was shortened by 3 bases and J by 2 bases, with 17 bases between the two germline ends. CDR1 and CDR2 (germline): DFQATT, SNEGSKA (reference sequence). CDR3 in amino acids: CSARVDLNLGNQPQHF. The DNA of the CDR3 is TGCAGTGCTAGGGTTGACTTGAATTTGGGCAATCAGCCCCAGCATTTT.

This clonotype turned up a few times. The chain uses TRBV13 and TRBJ2-1, with 8 bases lining up with TRBD2. V trimming: 5 bases; J trimming: 3 bases; junction bases outside the gene matches: 6. Looked up from germline, CDR1 is PRHDT and CDR2 is FYEKMQ (reference sequence). This CDR3 contains 15 residues. The CDR3, as DNA: TGTGCCAGCAGCCTTCAGCGGGGGCACTACAATGAGCAGTTCTTC. This sequence encodes CASSLQRGHYNEQFF.

The gene calls are TRBV27 and TRBJ2-1; D gene unclear. This CDR3 has 13 residues. Germline assignment: CDR1 MNHEY and CDR2 SMNVEV (reference sequence). Trimming left V 2 bases short and J 12 bases short, with 14 bases between. CDR3 region: CASSLPSGGVQFF. The CDR3 coding sequence is TGTGCCAGCAGTTTACCGTCCGGCGGTGTGCAGTTCTTC.

This clonotype was counted only a few times. This chain joins TRBV4-3 and TRBJ2-7; the D gene is possibly TRBD2 (6 bases). This CDR3 has 13 amino acids. Trimming left V 2 bases short and J 4 bases short, with 9 bases between. The V gene's germline CDR1 is LGHNA and CDR2 YSLEER. CDR3 sequence: CASSQFAGYEQYF. Here the CDR3 DNA reads TGCGCCAGCAGCCAATTTGCGGGATACGAGCAGTACTTC.

The chain employs TRBV7-2 and TRBJ2-3; D might be TRBD1 (5 bases). V lost 5 bases and J lost 5, with 17 bases in between. The CDR3 length is 15 residues. Germline V gene lookup returns CDR1 SGHTA and CDR2 FQGNSA. The CDR3 loop is CASSPRRQGEDTQYF. CDR3 bases: TGTGCCAGCAGCCCTAGGCGTCAGGGTGAAGATACGCAGTATTTT.

This clonotype was recorded at least ten times. The V and J genes are TRBV12-3 or TRBV12-4 and TRBJ2-6, with D possibly being TRBD1 (5 bases). V dropped 5 bases and J dropped 2 bases, with 10 bases sitting between them. This CDR3 is built from 15 residues. The chain's CDR3 is CASSPTATGANVLTF. For the CDR3, the DNA is TGTGCCAGCAGTCCGACAGCTACTGGGGCCAACGTCCTGACTTTC.

This clonotype was found a few times. The chain uses TRBV28 and TRBJ2-4, with D perhaps TRBD1 or TRBD2 (5 bases each). Trimming cost V 2 bases and J 1 base, with 9 bases left between them. Germline CDR1 reads MDHEN; CDR2 reads SYDVKM. The length of the CDR3 is 15 residues. CDR3 region: CASSLGGWAKNIQYF. The CDR3 region has the DNA TGTGCCAGCAGTTTAGGGGGTTGGGCCAAAAACATTCAGTACTTC.

The chain couples TRBV10-3 to TRBJ1-2, with D maybe TRBD1 (5 bases). Germline V gene data show CDR1 as ENHRY and CDR2 as SYGVKD. This CDR3 is built from 14 residues. V was clipped by 0 bases and J by 2 bases, with 7 bases between them. The CDR3 DNA reads as TGTGCCATCAGTGAGTCGGGGGGAAACTATGGCTACACCTTC. Its protein is CAISESGGNYGYTF.

The table lists this clonotype with a few counts. This chain joins TRBV6-6 and TRBJ1-2; 7 nucleotides match TRBD1. V dropped 7 bases and J dropped 0; count of bases not matched to a gene: 11. Germline V gives CDR1 MNHNY, CDR2 SVGAGI (reference sequence). The CDR3 loop spans 16 amino acids. The CDR3 DNA reads as TGTGCCAGCACCTCTGGGACAGAAAGAGCTAACTATGGCTACACCTTC. It yields the protein CASTSGTERANYGYTF.

The chain recombines TRBV5-1 with TRBJ2-3; 11 nucleotides match TRBD1. Germline V CDR1 and CDR2: SGHRS, YFSETQ. J lost 6 bases, V lost 3 bases, and 0 bases had no gene match. The CDR3 has 13 amino acids. The CDR3 DNA reads TGCGCCAGCAGCTGGACAGGGGGCGATACGCAGTATTTT. It is translated as CASSWTGGDTQYF.